This is a list of T cell receptor beta chains from one sample in a study of T cells in Graves' hyperthyroidism and ophthalmopathy. TCRdb independently ran MiXCR on the multiplex PCR reads; one entry per CDR3 protein. In the table there are around 200,000 distinct CDR3 sequences, 17% of which are singletons. Sequenced sample: blood. The origin of the receptors is a woman aged 50 to 60 with Graves' hyperthyroidism. Both conserved end residues are trimmed from each CDR3. For some rows the clone size is stated as once, few or many, or as a class when expanded; others skip it.

CDR3aa	abundance	v_gene	j_gene
ASSLYDVRSPLH	NA	TRBV7-9	TRBJ1-6
SASGGFTEAF	many	TRBV20-1	TRBJ1-1
ASSKRGQNPNTEAF	many	TRBV6-2/TRBV6-3	TRBJ1-1
ASSQDFGGGGIQETQY	NA	TRBV3-1	TRBJ2-5
ASSYVRAGNSYNEQF	few	TRBV6-2/TRBV6-3	TRBJ2-1
SARDGDTEAF	many	TRBV20-1	TRBJ1-1
ASSLSGNTEAF	many	TRBV7-3	TRBJ1-1
ASSLGTGDSYEQY	many	TRBV7-8	TRBJ2-7
ASSDLLAGELF	many	TRBV2	TRBJ2-2
ASIQRDIEGTEAF	many	TRBV6-1	TRBJ1-1
ASSFPAHFGYT	NA	TRBV28	TRBJ1-2
ASSFEDRTGLAGVGEQF	many	TRBV28	TRBJ2-1
ASSILRGDEQF	many	TRBV19	TRBJ2-1
ASSTGTAEEKLF	many	TRBV5-1	TRBJ1-4
ASSEQGGTITDTQY	NA	TRBV2	TRBJ2-3
SASGEYGYT	few	TRBV29-1	TRBJ1-2
ASSPGNYEQY	many	TRBV5-4	TRBJ2-7
ASIIPGNEQY	many	TRBV2	TRBJ2-7
ASSPQDEAF	NA	TRBV7-9	TRBJ1-1
ASSLGQLREDTQY	many	TRBV7-9	TRBJ2-3
ASSFTGGMGAEAF	few	TRBV27	TRBJ1-1
ASSLKGSHEQY	many	TRBV5-1	TRBJ2-7
ASSQDLGTENTEAF	NA	TRBV4-2	TRBJ1-1
ASTSGTRPLPTTEAF	many	TRBV6-1	TRBJ1-1
ASSLEGGYAGELF	many	TRBV11-2	TRBJ2-2
ASSPLTRSMNTEAF	many	TRBV18	TRBJ1-1
ASSYSGSNQPQH	many	TRBV6-6	TRBJ1-5